This T cell receptor (beta chain) originates from a study of blood T cell repertoires in COVID-19. Study as a whole: COVID-19 samples from acute and convalescent phases originated in the United States, Italy and Spain. PBMCs, B-cell-depleted T cells, or T cells were the source of the cDNA or gDNA that made up the material.

Original processing notes: Reference gene primers were amplified, and this amplification served to estimate nucleated cell counts. Here immunoSEQ multiplex PCR was the method, and the copy in TCRdb shows in-frame clones only, minus some. That table supplies the V and J calls and clone size; D and trimming were determined from the DNA. The profile shows about 89,000 clones, roughly 78% of them singletons. This CDR3 contains 13 residues. Trimming removed 1 base from V and 11 bases from J, with 12 bases in between. Germline-derived CDR1 and CDR2 are SGHAT and FQNNGV. The TCR sequence derives from a woman at least 80 years old with acute or convalescent COVID-19. Sequencing input: peripheral blood. V and J are TRBV11-2 and TRBJ2-1; unclear D gene. CDR3 sequence: CASSLARGAQQFF. CDR3 coding DNA: TGTGCCAGCAGCTTAGCCCGCGGTGCCCAGCAGTTCTTC.